This T cell receptor (beta chain) was found in a study of blood T cell repertoires in COVID-19. Study overall: T cells, B-cell-depleted T cells, or PBMCs supplied cDNA or gDNA.

TCRdb's copy holds only in-frame clones and misses some; the assay was immunoSEQ multiplex PCR. This table has under 200,000 clones, 86% appearing once. The CDR3 totals 15 residues. The V end was cut by 1 base, the J end by 1 base, with 10 bases between. CDR1 LGHDT and CDR2 YNNKEL come from the germline V gene (reference sequence). This receptor was identified in a man aged 60-69 years with acute or convalescent COVID-19. This sequence joins TRBV3-1 (or the pseudogene TRBV3-2) and TRBJ1-1, with unresolved D. Sequencing was done on a sample of peripheral blood. This CDR3 is CASSQGHLGNTEAFF. Written as DNA, the CDR3 is TGTGCCAGCAGCCAAGGACATTTGGGGAACACTGAAGCTTTCTTT.